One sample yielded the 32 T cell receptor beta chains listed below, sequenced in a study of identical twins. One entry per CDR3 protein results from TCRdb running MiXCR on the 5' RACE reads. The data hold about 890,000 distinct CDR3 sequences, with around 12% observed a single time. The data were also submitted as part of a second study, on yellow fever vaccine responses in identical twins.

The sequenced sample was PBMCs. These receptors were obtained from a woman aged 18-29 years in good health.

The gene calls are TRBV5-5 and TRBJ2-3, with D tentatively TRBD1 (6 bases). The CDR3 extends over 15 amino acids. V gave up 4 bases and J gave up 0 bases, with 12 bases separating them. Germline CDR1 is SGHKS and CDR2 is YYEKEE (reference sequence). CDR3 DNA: TGTGCCAGCAGCAAGGGACACCGCAGCACAGATACGCAGTATTTT. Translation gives CASSKGHRSTDTQYF.

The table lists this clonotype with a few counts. In nucleotides, the CDR3 is TGCGCCAGCAGTGAGTTTGGGCAGGGCCATGAGCAGTTCTTC. It encodes CASSEFGQGHEQFF. The chain is built from TRBV10-1 and TRBJ2-1; TRBD1 is a possible D gene (5 bases). CDR1 and CDR2 (germline): WNHNN, SYGVQD (reference sequence). The CDR3 loop spans 14 amino acids. Between the trimmed V and J ends, which lost 1 base and 8 bases, there was a span of 12 bases.

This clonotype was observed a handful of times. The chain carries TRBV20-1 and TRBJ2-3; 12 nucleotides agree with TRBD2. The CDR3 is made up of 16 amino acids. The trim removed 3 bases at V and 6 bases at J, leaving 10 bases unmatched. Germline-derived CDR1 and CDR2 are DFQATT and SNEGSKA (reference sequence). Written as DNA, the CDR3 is TGCAGTGCTAGTCGCCATCTAGCGGGGGGGCCGGATACGCAGTATTTT. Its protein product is CSASRHLAGGPDTQYF.

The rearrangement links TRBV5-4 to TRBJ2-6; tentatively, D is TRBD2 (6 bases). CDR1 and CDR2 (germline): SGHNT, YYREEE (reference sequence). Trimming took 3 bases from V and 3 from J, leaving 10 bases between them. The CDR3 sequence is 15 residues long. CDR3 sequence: CASSWGVVGANVLTF. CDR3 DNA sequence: TGTGCCAGCAGCTGGGGGGTGGTTGGGGCCAACGTCCTGACTTTC.

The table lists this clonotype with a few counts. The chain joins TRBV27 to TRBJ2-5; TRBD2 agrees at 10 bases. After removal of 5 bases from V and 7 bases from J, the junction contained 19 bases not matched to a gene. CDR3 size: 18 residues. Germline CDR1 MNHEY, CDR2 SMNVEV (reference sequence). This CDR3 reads CASSPSGWLAGDYATQYF. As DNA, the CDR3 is TGTGCCAGCAGTCCTTCAGGGTGGCTAGCGGGGGATTACGCGACCCAGTACTTC.

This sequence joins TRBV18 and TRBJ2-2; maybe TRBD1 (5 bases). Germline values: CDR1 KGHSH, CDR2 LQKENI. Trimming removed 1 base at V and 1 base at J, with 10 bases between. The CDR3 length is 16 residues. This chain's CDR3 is CASSPRSQGNTGELFF. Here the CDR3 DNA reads TGTGCCAGCTCACCACGCAGTCAGGGGAACACCGGGGAGCTGTTTTTT.

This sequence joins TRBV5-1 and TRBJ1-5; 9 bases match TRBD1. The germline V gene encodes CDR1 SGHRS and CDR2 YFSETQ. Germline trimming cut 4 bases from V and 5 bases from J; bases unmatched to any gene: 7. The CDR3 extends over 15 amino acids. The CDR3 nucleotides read TGCGCCAGCAGCCCCGGACAGGGGACCTATCAGCCCCAGCATTTT. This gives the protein CASSPGQGTYQPQHF. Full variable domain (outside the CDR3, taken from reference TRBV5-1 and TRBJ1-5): KAGVTQTPRYLIKTRGQQVTLSCSPISGHRSVSWYQQTPGQGLQFLFEYFSETQRNKGNFPGRFSGRQFSNSRSEMNVSTLELGDSALYLCASSPGQGTYQPQHFGDGTRLSIL.

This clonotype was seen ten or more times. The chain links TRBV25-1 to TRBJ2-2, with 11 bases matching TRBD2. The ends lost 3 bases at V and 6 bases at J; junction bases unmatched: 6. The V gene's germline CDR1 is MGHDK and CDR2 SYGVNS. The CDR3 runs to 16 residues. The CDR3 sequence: CASSDLAGGYSGELFF. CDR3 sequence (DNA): TGTGCCAGCAGTGACCTAGCGGGGGGCTACTCCGGGGAGCTGTTTTTT. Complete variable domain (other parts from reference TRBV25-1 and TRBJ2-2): EADIYQTPRYLVIGTGKKITLECSQTMGHDKMYWYQQDPGMELHLIHYSYGVNSTEKGDLSSESTVSRIRTEHFPLTLESARPSHTSQYLCASSDLAGGYSGELFFGEGSRLTVL.

The CDR3 DNA is TGTGCCAGCAGCTTAGATTTTAAGGCAGGAGGGGAGCAGTACGTC. It encodes CASSLDFKAGGEQYV. The V gene is TRBV11-2, the J gene TRBJ2-7, with D perhaps matching TRBD2 (6 bases). V was shortened by 0 bases and J by 7 bases, with 16 bases between the two germline ends. The V gene's germline CDR1 is SGHAT and CDR2 FQNNGV. This CDR3 is 15 amino acids long.

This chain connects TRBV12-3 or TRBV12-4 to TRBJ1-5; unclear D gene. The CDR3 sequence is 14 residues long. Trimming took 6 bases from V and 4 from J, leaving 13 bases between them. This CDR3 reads CASSPGIINQPQHF. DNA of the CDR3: TGTGCCAGCAGCCCCGGGATCATAAATCAGCCCCAGCATTTT.

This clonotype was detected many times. CDR3 sequence: CASSEGRSRYEQYF. The DNA for the CDR3 is TGTGCCAGCAGTGAGGGGAGGTCGCGCTACGAGCAGTACTTC. The chain links TRBV6-1 to TRBJ2-7, with D tentatively TRBD2 (6 bases). Trimming removed 3 bases from V and 3 bases from J, with 12 bases in between. This CDR3 has 14 residues. Germline loops: CDR1 MNHNS, CDR2 SASEGT.

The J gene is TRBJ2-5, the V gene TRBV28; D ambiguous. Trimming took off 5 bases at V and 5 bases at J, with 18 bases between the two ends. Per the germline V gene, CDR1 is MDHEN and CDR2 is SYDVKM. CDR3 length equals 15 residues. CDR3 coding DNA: TGTGCCAGCAGTCCGAAGTACACCGGTCGGGAGACCCAGTACTTC. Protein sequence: CASSPKYTGRETQYF.

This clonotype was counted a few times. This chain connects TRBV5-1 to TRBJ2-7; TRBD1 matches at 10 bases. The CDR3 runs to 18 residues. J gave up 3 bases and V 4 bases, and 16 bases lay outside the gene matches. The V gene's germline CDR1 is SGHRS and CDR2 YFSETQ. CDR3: CASSGRGQGLLQDYEQYF. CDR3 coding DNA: TGCGCCAGCAGCGGAAGGGGACAGGGGCTATTGCAAGACTACGAGCAGTACTTC.

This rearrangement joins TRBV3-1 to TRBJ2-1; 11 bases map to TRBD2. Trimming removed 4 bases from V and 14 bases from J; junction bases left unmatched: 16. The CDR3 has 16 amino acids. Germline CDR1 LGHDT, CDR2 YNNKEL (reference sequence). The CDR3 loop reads CASSLGRASGGLTEFF. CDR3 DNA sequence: TGTGCCAGCAGCCTCGGGAGGGCTAGCGGGGGGCTCACCGAGTTCTTC.

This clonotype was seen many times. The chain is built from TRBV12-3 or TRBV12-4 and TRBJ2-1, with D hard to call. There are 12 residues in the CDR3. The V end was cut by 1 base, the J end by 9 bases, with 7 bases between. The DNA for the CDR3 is TGTGCCAGCAGTTTAGACGGATTTGAGCAGTTCTTC. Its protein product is CASSLDGFEQFF.

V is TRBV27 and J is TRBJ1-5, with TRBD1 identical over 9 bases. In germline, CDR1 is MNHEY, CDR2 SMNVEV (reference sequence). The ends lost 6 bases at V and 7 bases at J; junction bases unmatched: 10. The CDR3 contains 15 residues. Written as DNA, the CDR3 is TGTGCCAGCAGCTGGACAGGGGCTGTTTGGCAGCCCCAGCATTTT. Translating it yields CASSWTGAVWQPQHF.

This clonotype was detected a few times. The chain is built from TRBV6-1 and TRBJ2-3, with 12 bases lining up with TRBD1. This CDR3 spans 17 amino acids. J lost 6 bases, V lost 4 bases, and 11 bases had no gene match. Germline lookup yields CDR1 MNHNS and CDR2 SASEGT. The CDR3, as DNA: TGTGCCAGCAGTGCCCCGCCGGGACAGGGGGCAGGGGATACGCAGTATTTT. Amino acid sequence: CASSAPPGQGAGDTQYF.

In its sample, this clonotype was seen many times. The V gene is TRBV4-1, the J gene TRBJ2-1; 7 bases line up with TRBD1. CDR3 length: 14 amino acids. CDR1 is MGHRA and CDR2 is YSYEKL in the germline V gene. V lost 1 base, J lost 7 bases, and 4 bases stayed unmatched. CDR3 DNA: TGCGCCAGCAGCCAAGGACAGGGAACGAATGAGCAGTTCTTC. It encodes CASSQGQGTNEQFF.

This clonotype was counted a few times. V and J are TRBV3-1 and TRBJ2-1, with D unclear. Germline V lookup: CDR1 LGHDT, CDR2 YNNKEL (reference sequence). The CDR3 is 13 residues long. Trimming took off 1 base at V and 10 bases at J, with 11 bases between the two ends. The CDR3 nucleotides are TGTGCCAGCAGCCAAGCCCGAATCGGGGAGCAGTTCTTC. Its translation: CASSQARIGEQFF.

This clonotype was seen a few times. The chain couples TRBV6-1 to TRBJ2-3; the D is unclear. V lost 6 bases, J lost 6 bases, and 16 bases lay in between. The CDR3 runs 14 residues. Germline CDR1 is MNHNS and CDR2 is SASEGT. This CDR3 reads CASRPETWFDTQYF. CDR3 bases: TGTGCCAGCAGACCGGAGACATGGTTCGATACGCAGTATTTT.

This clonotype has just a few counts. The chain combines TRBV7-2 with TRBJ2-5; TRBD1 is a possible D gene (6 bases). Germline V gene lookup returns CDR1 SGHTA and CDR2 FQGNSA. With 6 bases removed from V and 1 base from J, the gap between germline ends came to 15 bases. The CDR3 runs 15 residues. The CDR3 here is CASSTNGQIQETQYF. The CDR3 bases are TGTGCCAGCAGTACGAACGGACAGATCCAAGAGACCCAGTACTTC.

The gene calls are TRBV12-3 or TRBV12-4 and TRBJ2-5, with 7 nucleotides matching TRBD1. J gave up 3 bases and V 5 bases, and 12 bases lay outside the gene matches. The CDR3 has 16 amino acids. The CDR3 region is CASSANTGQQKETQYF. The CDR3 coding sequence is TGTGCCAGCAGTGCCAACACGGGACAGCAGAAAGAGACCCAGTACTTC.

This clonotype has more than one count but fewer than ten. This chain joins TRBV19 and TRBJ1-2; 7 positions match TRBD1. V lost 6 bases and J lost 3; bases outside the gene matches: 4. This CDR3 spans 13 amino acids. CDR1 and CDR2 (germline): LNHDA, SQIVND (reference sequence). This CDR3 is CASSRQGYYGYTF. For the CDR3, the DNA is TGTGCCAGTAGCCGACAGGGCTACTATGGCTACACCTTC. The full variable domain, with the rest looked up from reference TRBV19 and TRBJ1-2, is DGGITQSPKYLFRKEGQNVTLSCEQNLNHDAMYWYRQDPGQGLRLIYYSQIVNDFQKGDIAEGYSVSREKKESFPLTVTSAQKNPTAFYLCASSRQGYYGYTFGSGTRLTVV.

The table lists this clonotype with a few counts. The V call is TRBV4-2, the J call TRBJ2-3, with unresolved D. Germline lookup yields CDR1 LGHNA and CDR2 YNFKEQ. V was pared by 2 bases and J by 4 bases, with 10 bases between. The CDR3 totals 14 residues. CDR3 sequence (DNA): TGTGCCAGCAGCCAACACTGTAGCCCAGATACGCAGTATTTT. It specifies CASSQHCSPDTQYF.

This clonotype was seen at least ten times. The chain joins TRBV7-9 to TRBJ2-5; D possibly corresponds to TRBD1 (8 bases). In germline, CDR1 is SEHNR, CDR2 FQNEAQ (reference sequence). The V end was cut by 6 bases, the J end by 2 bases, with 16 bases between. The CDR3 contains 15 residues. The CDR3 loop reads CASSNRGGWQETQYF. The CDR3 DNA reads TGTGCCAGCAGTAACAGGGGGGGGTGGCAAGAGACCCAGTACTTC.

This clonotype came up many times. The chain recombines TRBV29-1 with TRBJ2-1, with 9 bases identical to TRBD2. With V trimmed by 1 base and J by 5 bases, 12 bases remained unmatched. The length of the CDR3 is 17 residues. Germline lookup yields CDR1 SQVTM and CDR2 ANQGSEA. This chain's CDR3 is CSVEAKGRTSVHNEQFF. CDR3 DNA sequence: TGCAGCGTTGAAGCGAAGGGGAGGACTAGCGTCCACAATGAGCAGTTCTTC.

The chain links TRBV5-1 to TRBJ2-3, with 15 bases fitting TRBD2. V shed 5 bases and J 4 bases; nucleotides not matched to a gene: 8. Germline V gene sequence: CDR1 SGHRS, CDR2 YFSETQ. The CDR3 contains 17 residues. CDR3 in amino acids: CASRYGLAGGPSDTQYF. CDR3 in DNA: TGCGCCAGCAGATACGGACTAGCGGGGGGGCCCTCAGATACGCAGTATTTT.

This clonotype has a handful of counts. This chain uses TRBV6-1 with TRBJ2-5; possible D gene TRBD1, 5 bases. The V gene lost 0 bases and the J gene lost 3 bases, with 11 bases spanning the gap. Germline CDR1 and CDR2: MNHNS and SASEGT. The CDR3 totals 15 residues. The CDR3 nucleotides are TGTGCCAGCAGTGAAGCGGGCAGGGTGAAAGAGACCCAGTACTTC. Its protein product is CASSEAGRVKETQYF.

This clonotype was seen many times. Here the CDR3 reads CASSANLRQPWGAFF. As DNA, the CDR3 is TGTGCCAGCAGTGCCAACCTGAGACAGCCCTGGGGAGCTTTCTTT. The J gene is TRBJ1-1, the V gene TRBV12-3 or TRBV12-4, with D tentatively TRBD1 (5 bases). The CDR3 is made up of 15 amino acids. With 5 bases removed from V and 10 bases from J, the gap between germline ends came to 23 bases.

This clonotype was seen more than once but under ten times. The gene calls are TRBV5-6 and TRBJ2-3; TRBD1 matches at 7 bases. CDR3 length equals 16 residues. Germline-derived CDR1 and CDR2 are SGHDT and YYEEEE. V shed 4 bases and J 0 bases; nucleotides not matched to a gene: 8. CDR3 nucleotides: TGTGCCAGCAGCCTAGAGACAGGGACCAGCACAGATACGCAGTATTTT. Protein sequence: CASSLETGTSTDTQYF.

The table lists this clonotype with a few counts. CDR3 nucleotides: TGTGCCAGCAGCCTGCCGGGACAGGGAGGAGGCTATGGCTACACCTTC. Translated, it gives CASSLPGQGGGYGYTF. This chain joins TRBV5-5 and TRBJ1-2; 9 bases are shared with TRBD1. This CDR3 has 16 residues. The trim removed 4 bases at V and 4 bases at J, leaving 11 bases unmatched. CDR1 and CDR2 (germline): SGHKS, YYEKEE (reference sequence). The full variable domain, in which reference TRBV5-5 and TRBJ1-2 provide the parts outside the CDR3, is DAGVTQSPTHLIKTRGQQVTLRCSPISGHKSVSWYQQVLGQGPQFIFQYYEKEERGRGNFPDRFSARQFPNYSSELNVNALLLGDSALYLCASSLPGQGGGYGYTFGSGTRLTVV.

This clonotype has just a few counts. The CDR3, as DNA: TGCAGTGCTGGGGACAGGAGAACCACAGATACGCAGTATTTT. Residues: CSAGDRRTTDTQYF. This rearrangement joins TRBV20-1 to TRBJ2-3, with TRBD1 matching 8 bases. V was clipped by 5 bases and J by 2 bases; unmatched bases: 6. The CDR3 contains 14 residues. In germline, CDR1 is DFQATT, CDR2 SNEGSKA (reference sequence).